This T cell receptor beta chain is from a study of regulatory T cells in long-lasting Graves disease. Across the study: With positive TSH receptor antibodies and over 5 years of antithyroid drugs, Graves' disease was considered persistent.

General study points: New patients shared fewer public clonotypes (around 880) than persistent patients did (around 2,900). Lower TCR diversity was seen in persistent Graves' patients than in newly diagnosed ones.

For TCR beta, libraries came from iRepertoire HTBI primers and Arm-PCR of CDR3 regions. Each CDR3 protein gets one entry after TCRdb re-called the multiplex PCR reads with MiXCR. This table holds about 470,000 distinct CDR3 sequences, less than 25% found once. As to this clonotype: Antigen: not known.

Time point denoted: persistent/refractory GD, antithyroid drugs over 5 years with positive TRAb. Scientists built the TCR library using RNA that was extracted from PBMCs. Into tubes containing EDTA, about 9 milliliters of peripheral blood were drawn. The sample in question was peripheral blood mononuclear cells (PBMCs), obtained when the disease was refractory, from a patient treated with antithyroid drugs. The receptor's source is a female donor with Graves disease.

CDR3 residues: CAGSYSIPGQYF. Here the CDR3 DNA reads TGTGCAGGCAGTTACTCGATCCCAGGGCAGTACTTC. The chain joins TRBV6-5 to TRBJ2-7; D unclear. The CDR3 covers 12 residues. Germline V gives CDR1 MNHEY, CDR2 SVGAGI.